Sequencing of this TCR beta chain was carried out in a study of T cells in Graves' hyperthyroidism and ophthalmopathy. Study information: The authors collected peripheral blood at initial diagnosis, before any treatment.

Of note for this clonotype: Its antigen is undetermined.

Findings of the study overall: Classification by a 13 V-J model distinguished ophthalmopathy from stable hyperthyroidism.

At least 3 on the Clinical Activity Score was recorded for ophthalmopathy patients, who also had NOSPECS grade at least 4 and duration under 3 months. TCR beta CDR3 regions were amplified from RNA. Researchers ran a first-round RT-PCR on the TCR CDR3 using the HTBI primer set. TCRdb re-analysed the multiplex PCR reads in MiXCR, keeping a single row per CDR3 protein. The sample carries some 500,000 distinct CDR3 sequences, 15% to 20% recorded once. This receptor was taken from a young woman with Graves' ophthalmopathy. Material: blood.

CDR3 region: CASSPFGSETQYF. The CDR3 DNA follows: TGTGCCAGCAGCCCTTTTGGGTCAGAGACCCAGTACTTC. The chain carries TRBV7-8 and TRBJ2-5; D is undetermined. The CDR3 has 13 residues. Per germline, CDR1 SGHVS and CDR2 FQNEAQ. The V end was cut by 5 bases, the J end by 4 bases, with 11 bases between.